The source of this TCR beta chain is a study of blood T cell repertoires in COVID-19. Across the study: In each case, the material was cDNA or gDNA derived from T cells, B-cell-depleted T cells, or PBMCs.

The CDR3 spans 14 residues. Germline V CDR1 and CDR2: SGHRS, YFSETQ. Trimming took 0 bases from V and 4 from J; bases not matched to a gene: 3. In the authors' workflow: Amplified reference gene primers provided the basis for estimating nucleated cell counts. Repertoires were generated with immunoSEQ multiplex PCR, while TCRdb's copy carries only in-frame clones and drops some. V and J calls and clone size come straight from that table; D and trimming were deduced from the DNA. Here the sample spans around 250,000 clones, 85% to 90% being singletons. The TCR was taken from a man in his 60s with acute or convalescent COVID-19. Sequenced: peripheral blood. V usage is TRBV5-1 and J usage is TRBJ2-5, with 7 bases fitting TRBD2. The CDR3 here is CASSLVSGGETQYF. Written as DNA, the CDR3 is TGCGCCAGCAGCTTGGTTTCGGGGGGAGAGACCCAGTACTTC. The variable domain in full, completed from reference TRBV5-1 and TRBJ2-5, reads KAGVTQTPRYLIKTRGQQVTLSCSPISGHRSVSWYQQTPGQGLQFLFEYFSETQRNKGNFPGRFSGRQFSNSRSEMNVSTLELGDSALYLCASSLVSGGETQYFGPGTRLLVL.